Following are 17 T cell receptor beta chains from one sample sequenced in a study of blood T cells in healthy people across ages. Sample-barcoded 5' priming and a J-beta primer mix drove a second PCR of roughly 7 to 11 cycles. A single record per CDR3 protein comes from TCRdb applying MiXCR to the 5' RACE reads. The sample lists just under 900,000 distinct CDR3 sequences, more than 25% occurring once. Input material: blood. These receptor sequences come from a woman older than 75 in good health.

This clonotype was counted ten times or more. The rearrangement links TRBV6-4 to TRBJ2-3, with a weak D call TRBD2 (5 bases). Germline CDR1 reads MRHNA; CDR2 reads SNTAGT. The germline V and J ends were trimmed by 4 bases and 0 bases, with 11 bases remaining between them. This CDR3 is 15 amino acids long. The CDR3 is CASSARLTSTDTQYF. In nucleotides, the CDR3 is TGTGCCAGCAGTGCTCGACTAACTAGCACAGATACGCAGTATTTT.

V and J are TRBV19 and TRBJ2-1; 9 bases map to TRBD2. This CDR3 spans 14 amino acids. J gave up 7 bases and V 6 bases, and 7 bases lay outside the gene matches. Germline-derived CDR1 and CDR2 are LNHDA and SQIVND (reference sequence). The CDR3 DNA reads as TGTGCCAGTAGCTGCGGGGGGGCCAGGAATGAGCAGTTCTTC. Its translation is CASSCGGARNEQFF.

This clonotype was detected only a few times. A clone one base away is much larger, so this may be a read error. This CDR3 is CGVAYYNEQFF. CDR3 in DNA: TGCGGCGTTGCCTACTACAATGAGCAGTTCTTC. The chain combines TRBV29-1 with TRBJ2-1; D not resolved. Germline V gene lookup returns CDR1 SQVTM and CDR2 ANQGSEA. This CDR3 spans 11 amino acids.

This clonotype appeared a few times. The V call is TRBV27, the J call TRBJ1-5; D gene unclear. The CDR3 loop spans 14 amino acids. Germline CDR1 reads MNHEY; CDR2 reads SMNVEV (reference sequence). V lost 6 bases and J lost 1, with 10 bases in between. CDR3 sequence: CASRRVGSNQPQHF. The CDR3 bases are TGTGCCAGCAGGAGGGTTGGAAGCAATCAGCCCCAGCATTTT.

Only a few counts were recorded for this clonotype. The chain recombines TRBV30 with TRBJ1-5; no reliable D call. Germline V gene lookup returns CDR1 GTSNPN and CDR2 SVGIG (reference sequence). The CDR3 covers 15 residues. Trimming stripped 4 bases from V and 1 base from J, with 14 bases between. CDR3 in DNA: TGTGCCTGGAATCGGAAAGGAACCAGCAATCAGCCCCAGCATTTT. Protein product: CAWNRKGTSNQPQHF.

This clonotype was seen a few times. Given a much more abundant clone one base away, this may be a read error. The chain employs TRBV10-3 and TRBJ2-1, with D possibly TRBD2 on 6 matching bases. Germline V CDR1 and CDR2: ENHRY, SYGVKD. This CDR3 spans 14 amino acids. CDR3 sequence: CAISVAGIYNERFF. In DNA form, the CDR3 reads TGTGCCATCAGTGTGGCGGGGATATACAATGAGCGGTTCTTC.

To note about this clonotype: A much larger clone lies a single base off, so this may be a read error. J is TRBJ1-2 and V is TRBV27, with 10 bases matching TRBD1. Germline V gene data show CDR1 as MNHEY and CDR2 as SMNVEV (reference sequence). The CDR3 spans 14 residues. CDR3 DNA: TGTGCCGGCAGATACAGGACAGGGGGAAATGGCTACACCTTC. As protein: CAGRYRTGGNGYTF.

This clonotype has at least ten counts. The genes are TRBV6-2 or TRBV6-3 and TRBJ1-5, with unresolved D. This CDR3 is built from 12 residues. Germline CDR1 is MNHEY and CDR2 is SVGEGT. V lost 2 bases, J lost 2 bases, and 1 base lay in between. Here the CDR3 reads CASSYGNQPQHF. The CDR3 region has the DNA TGTGCCAGCAGTTACGGCAATCAGCCCCAGCATTTT.

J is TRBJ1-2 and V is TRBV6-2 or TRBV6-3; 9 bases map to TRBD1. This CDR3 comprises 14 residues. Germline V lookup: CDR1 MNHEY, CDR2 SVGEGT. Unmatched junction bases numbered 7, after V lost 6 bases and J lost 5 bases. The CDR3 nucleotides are TGTGCCAGCAGCTTCGACAGGGGGTCTTATGGCTACACCTTC. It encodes CASSFDRGSYGYTF.

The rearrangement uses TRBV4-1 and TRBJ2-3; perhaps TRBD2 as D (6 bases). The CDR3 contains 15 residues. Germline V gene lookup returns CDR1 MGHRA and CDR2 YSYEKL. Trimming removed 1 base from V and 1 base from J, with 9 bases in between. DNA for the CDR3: TGCGCCAGCAGCCAAGCGGGACTGGGCACAGATACGCAGTATTTT. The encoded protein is CASSQAGLGTDTQYF.

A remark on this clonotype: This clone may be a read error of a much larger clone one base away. The CDR3 spells CASKPVAGASADTQYF. The CDR3 DNA reads TGTGCCAGCAAACCGGTAGCGGGGGCCAGCGCAGATACGCAGTATTTT. The rearrangement links TRBV12-3 or TRBV12-4 to TRBJ2-3; TRBD2 aligns across 9 bases. The CDR3 covers 16 residues. The junction had 12 bases not matched to a gene; V was cut back by 7 bases and J by 4 bases.

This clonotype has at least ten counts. CDR3 in DNA: TGCGCCAGCAGCCGACTAGTCGGAGAGACCCAGTACTTC. Residues: CASSRLVGETQYF. The rearrangement links TRBV4-1 to TRBJ2-5; D is possibly TRBD2 (6 bases). Trimming took 4 bases from V and 4 from J, leaving 10 bases between them. This CDR3 spans 13 amino acids. Per the germline V gene, CDR1 is MGHRA and CDR2 is YSYEKL.

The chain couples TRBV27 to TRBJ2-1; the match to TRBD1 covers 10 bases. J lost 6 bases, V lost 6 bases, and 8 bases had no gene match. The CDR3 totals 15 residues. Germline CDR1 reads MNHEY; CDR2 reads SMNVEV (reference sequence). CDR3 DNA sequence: TGTGCCAGCAGCGGACTAAGGACAGGGGGCAATGAGCAGTTCTTC. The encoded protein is CASSGLRTGGNEQFF.

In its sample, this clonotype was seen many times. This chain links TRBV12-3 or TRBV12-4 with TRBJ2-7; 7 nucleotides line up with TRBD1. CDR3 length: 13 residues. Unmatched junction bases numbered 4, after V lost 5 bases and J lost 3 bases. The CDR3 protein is CASSTNRGYEQYF. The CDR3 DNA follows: TGTGCCAGCAGTACTAACAGGGGCTACGAGCAGTACTTC.

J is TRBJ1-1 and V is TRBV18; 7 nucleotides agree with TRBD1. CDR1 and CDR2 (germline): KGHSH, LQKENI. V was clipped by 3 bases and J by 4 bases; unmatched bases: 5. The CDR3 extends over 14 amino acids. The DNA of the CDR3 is TGTGCCAGCTCACCTCCTCAGGGGGGCACTGAAGCTTTCTTT. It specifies CASSPPQGGTEAFF.

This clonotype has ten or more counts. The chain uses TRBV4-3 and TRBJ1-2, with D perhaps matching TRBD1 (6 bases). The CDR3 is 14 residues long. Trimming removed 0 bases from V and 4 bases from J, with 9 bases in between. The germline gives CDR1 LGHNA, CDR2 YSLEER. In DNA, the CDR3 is TGCGCCAGCAGCCAAGACAGGGGCCCCTATGGCTACACCTTC. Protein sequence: CASSQDRGPYGYTF.

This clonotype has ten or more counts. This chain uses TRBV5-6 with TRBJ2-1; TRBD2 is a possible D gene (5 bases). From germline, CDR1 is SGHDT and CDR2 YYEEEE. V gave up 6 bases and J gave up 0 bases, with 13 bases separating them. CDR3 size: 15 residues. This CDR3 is CASIKDWSSYNEQFF. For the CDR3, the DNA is TGTGCCAGCATCAAGGACTGGAGCTCCTACAATGAGCAGTTCTTC.